This TCR beta chain was identified during a study of T-cell memory formation after mild COVID-19. Points from the study as a whole: Whether second-wave clones peaking at day 37 were SARS-CoV-2 specific went unconfirmed.

CDR1 is ENHRY and CDR2 is SYGVKD in the germline V gene. Between the trimmed V and J ends, which lost 6 bases and 2 bases, there was a span of 11 bases. The CDR3 has 13 amino acids. Employing constant-segment primers, 5'RACE generated TCR alpha and TCR beta cDNA libraries bearing sample barcodes and UMIs. TCRdb itself ran the 5' RACE reads through MiXCR, one entry per CDR3 protein. This sample carries hundreds of thousands of distinct CDR3 sequences, 15% to 20% of them seen once, and the ten largest clones take 20% to 25%. This clonotype appeared a few times. As yet, its antigen is unknown. Sequences were obtained from PBMCs or a T cell subset sorted from them (not recorded which). This clonotype was obtained from a young man who had mild COVID-19 (a few samples of this study predate the infection). Cell type and time point are not known. The chain links TRBV10-3 to TRBJ2-7; no reliable D call. The CDR3: CAIRRTDAYEQYF. The CDR3, as DNA: TGTGCCATCAGGAGGACGGATGCCTACGAGCAGTACTTC.